This T cell receptor beta chain originates from a study of blood T cell repertoires in COVID-19. Assay used: immunoSEQ multiplex PCR; TCRdb lists only in-frame clones, some missing. The profile shows about 250,000 clones, about 89% of them singletons. Individuals drawn from some 25 US areas were about 18 to 95 years old. Trimming removed 1 base from V and 0 bases from J, with 11 bases in between. Germline V gene lookup returns CDR1 LGHNA and CDR2 YNFKEQ. This CDR3 is 16 amino acids long. J is TRBJ2-3 and V is TRBV4-2; D perhaps matches TRBD2 (6 bases). The receptor comes from a man aged 35-49 years who had recovered from COVID-19. Sequenced: PBMCs or T cells enriched from blood (not recorded which). CDR3 nucleotide sequence: TGTGCCAGCAGCCAAGCTAGCGAATCTAGCACAGATACGCAGTATTTT. It specifies CASSQASESSTDTQYF.